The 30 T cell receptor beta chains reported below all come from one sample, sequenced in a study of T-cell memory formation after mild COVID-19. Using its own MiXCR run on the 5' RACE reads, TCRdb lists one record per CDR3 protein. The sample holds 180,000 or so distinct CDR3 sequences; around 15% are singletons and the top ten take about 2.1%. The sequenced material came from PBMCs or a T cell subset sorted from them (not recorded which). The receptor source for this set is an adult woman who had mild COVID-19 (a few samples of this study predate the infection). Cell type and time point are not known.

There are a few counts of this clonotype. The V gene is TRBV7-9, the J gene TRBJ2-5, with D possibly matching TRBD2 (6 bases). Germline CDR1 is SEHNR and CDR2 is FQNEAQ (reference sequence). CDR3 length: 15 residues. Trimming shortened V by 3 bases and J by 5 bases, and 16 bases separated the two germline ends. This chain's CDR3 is CASSFQARRVETQYF. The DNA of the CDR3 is TGTGCCAGCAGCTTTCAGGCGAGGAGGGTGGAGACCCAGTACTTC.

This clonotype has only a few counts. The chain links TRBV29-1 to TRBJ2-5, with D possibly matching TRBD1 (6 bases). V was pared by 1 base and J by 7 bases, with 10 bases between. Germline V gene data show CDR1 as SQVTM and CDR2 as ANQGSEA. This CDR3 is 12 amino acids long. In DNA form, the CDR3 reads TGCAGCGTTGAAGCAGGGGCCGCGACCCAGTACTTC. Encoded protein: CSVEAGAATQYF.

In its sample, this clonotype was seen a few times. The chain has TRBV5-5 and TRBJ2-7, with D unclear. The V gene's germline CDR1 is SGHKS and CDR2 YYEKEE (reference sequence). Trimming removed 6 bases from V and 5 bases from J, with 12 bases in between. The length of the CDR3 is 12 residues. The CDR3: CASIRNADEQYF. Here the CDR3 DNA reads TGTGCCAGCATCAGGAACGCCGACGAGCAGTACTTC.

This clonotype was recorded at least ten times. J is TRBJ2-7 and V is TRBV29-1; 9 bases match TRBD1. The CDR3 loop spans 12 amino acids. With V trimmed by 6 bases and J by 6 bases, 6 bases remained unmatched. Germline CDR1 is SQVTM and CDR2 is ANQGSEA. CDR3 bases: TGCAGCGTCCGGGGACAGGGCGGCGAGCAGTACTTC. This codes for CSVRGQGGEQYF.

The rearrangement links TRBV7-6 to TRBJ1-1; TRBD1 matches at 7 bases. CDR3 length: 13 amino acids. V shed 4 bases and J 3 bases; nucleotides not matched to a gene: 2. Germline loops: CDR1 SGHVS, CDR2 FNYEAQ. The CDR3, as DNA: TGTGCCAGCAGCTCGACAGGGTACACTGAAGCTTTCTTT. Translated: CASSSTGYTEAFF.

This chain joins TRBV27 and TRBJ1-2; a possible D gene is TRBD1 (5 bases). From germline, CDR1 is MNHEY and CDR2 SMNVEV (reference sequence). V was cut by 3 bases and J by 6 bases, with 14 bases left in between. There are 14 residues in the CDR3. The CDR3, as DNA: TGTGCCAGCAGTTTTGGCAGGGAGAGGGATGGCTACACCTTC. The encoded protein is CASSFGRERDGYTF.

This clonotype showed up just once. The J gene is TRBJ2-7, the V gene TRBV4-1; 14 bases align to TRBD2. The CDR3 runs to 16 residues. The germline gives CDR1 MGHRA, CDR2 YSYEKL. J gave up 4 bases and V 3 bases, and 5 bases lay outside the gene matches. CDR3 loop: CASSHLTSGREYEQYF. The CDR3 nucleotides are TGCGCCAGCAGCCATTTGACTAGCGGGAGGGAATACGAGCAGTACTTC.

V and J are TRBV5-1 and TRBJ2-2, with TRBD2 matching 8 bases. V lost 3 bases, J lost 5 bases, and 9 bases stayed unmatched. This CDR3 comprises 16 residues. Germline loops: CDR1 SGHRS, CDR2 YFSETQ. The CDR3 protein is CASSSLAGWKTGELFF. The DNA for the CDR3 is TGCGCCAGCAGCTCGTTAGCGGGATGGAAGACCGGGGAGCTGTTTTTT.

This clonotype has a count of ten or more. The CDR3 coding sequence is TGCGCCAGCAGCCCTCATGTATTGGCAGGTGGGATCGGGGAGCTGTTTTTT. This codes for CASSPHVLAGGIGELFF. The V gene is TRBV5-1, the J gene TRBJ2-2; no firm D call. CDR3 size: 17 residues. Trimming stripped 4 bases from V and 7 bases from J, with 23 bases between. Looked up from germline, CDR1 is SGHRS and CDR2 is YFSETQ.

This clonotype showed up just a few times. CDR3 bases: TGTGCCACCAGTGATTTCGGAGGGAACGAGACCCAGTACTTC. The encoded protein is CATSDFGGNETQYF. The chain carries TRBV24-1 and TRBJ2-5; tentative D call: TRBD2 (6 bases). Trimming removed 1 base from V and 5 bases from J, with 10 bases in between. Germline loops: CDR1 KGHDR, CDR2 SFDVKD. This CDR3 region has 14 residues.

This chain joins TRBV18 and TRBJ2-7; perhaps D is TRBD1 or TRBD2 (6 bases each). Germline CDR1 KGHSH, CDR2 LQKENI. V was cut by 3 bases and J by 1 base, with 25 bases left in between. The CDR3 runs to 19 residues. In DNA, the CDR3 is TGTGCCAGCTCACCCACTTCCGGCAAGACAGGAGGGTGGTCCTACGAGCAGTACTTC. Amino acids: CASSPTSGKTGGWSYEQYF. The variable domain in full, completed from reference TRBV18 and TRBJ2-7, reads NAGVMQNPRHLVRRRGQEARLRCSPMKGHSHVYWYRQLPEEGLKFMVYLQKENIIDESGMPKERFSAEFPKEGPSILRIQQVVRGDSAAYFCASSPTSGKTGGWSYEQYFGPGTRLTVT.

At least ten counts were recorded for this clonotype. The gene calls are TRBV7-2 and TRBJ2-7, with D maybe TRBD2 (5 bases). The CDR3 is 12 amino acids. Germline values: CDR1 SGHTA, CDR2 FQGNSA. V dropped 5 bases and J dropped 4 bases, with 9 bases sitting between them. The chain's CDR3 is CASSRRSYEQYF. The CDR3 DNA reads TGTGCCAGCAGCCGGAGGAGTTACGAGCAGTACTTC.

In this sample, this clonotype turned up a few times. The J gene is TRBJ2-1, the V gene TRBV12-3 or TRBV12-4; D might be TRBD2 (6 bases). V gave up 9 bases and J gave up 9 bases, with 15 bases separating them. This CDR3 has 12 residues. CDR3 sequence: CASSPPSAEQFF. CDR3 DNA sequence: TGTGCCAGTAGCCCCCCTAGCGCTGAGCAGTTCTTC.

The CDR3 spells CATSGARTFYNEQFF. CDR3 nucleotide sequence: TGTGCCACCAGTGGGGCCCGGACCTTTTACAATGAGCAGTTCTTC. The chain has TRBV24-1 and TRBJ2-1; no clear D gene. CDR3 length: 15 amino acids. Between the trimmed V and J ends, which lost 5 bases and 4 bases, there was a span of 14 bases. Germline V gives CDR1 KGHDR, CDR2 SFDVKD.

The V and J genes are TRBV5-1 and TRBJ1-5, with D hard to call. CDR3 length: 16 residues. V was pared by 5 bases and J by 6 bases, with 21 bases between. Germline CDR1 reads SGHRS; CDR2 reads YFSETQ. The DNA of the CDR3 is TGCGCCAGCAGACTTCCAGGACTAGACTACACTCAGCCCCAGCATTTT. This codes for CASRLPGLDYTQPQHF.

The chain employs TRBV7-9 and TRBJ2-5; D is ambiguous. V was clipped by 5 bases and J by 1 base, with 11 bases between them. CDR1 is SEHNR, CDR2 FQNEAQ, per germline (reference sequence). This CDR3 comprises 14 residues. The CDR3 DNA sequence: TGTGCCAGCAGCCCCCTCGGGTCCCAAGAGACCCAGTACTTC. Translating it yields CASSPLGSQETQYF.

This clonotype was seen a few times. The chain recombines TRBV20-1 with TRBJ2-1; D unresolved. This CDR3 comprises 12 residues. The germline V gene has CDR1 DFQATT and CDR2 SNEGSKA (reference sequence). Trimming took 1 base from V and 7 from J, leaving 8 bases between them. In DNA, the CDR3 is TGCAGTGCTAGAGGTCCAGCGAATGAGCAGTTCTTC. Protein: CSARGPANEQFF.

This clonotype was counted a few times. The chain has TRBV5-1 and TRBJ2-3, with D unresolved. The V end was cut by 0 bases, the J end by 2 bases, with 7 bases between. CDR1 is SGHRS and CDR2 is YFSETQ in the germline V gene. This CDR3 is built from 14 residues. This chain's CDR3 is CASSLDFYTDTQYF. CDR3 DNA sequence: TGCGCCAGCAGCTTGGACTTCTACACAGATACGCAGTATTTT.

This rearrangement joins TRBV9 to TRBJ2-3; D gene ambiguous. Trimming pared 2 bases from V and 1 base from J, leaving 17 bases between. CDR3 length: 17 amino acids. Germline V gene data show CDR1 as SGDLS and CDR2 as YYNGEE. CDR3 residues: CASSVRSTQRGTDTQYF. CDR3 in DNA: TGTGCCAGCAGCGTCCGGTCGACTCAACGGGGCACAGATACGCAGTATTTT. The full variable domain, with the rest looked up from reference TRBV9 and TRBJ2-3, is DSGVTQTPKHLITATGQRVTLRCSPRSGDLSVYWYQQSLDQGLQFLIQYYNGEERAKGNILERFSAQQFPDLHSELNLSSLELGDSALYFCASSVRSTQRGTDTQYFGPGTRLTVL.

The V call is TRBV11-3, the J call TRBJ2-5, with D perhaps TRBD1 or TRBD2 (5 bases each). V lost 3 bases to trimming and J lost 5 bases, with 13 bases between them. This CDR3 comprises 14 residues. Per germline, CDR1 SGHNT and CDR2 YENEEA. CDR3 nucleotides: TGTGCCAGCAGCTTGTATGGGGGTGTGGAGACCCAGTACTTC. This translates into CASSLYGGVETQYF.

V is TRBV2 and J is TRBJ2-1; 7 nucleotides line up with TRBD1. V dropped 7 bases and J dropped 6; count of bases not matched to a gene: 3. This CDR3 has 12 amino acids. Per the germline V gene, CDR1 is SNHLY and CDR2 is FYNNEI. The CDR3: CASTRQGNEQFF. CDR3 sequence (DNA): TGTGCCAGCACTAGACAGGGCAATGAGCAGTTCTTC.

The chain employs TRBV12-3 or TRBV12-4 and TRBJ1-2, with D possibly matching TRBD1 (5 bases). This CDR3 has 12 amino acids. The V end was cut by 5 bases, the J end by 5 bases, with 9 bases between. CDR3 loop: CASSRDGYGYTF. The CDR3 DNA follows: TGTGCCAGCAGTCGGGACGGTTATGGCTACACCTTC.

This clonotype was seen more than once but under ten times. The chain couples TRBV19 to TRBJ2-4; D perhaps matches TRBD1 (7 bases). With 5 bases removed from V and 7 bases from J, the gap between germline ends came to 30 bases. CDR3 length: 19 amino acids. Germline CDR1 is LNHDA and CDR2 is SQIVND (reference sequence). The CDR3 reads CASSLRGDFSVGQSNIQYF. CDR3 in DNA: TGTGCCAGTAGTCTCAGGGGGGATTTTTCAGTGGGACAGTCTAACATTCAGTACTTC.

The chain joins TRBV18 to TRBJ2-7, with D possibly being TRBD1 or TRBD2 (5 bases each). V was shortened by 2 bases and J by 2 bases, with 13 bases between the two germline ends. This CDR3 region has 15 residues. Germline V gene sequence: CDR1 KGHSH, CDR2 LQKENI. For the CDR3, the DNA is TGTGCCAGCTCACCATTCGCCGGGACGACCTACGAGCAGTACTTC. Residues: CASSPFAGTTYEQYF.

The CDR3 region is CAWSEGRQPQHF. The CDR3 DNA is TGTGCCTGGAGTGAAGGCCGGCAGCCCCAGCATTTT. The rearrangement links TRBV30 to TRBJ1-5; D unclear. V shed 1 base and J shed 7 bases, with 8 bases lying between them. Germline V CDR1 and CDR2: GTSNPN, SVGIG (reference sequence). This CDR3 is 12 amino acids long.

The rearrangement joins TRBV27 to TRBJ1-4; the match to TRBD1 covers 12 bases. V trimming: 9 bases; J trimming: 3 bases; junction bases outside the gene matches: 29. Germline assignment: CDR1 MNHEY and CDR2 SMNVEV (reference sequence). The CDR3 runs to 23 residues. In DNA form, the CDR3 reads TGTGCCAGGGGCGACCTTCTCAGGGACAGGGGGCAGGTTTGCGCTTTGCCTAATGAAAAACTGTTTTTT. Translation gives CARGDLLRDRGQVCALPNEKLFF.

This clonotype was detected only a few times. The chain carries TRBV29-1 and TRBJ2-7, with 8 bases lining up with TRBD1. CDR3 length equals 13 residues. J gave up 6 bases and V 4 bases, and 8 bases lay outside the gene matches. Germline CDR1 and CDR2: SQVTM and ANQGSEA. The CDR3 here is CSVVEDRVVEQYF. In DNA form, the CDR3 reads TGCAGCGTTGTTGAGGACAGGGTCGTCGAGCAGTACTTC.

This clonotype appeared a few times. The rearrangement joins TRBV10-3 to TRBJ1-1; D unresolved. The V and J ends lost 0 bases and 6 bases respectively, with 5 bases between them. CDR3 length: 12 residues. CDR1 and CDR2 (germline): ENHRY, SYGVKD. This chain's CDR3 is CAISESAAEAFF. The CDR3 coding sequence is TGTGCCATCAGTGAGTCAGCAGCTGAAGCTTTCTTT.

CDR3 loop: CASSGPGGLSGSKGTDTQYF. DNA of the CDR3: TGTGCCAGCAGTGGACCCGGGGGGCTTAGCGGGAGTAAAGGCACAGATACGCAGTATTTT. The rearrangement uses TRBV6-6 and TRBJ2-3, with 9 bases fitting TRBD2. The CDR3 loop spans 20 amino acids. V lost 5 bases, J lost 1 base, and 19 bases stayed unmatched. In germline, CDR1 is MNHNY, CDR2 SVGAGI (reference sequence).

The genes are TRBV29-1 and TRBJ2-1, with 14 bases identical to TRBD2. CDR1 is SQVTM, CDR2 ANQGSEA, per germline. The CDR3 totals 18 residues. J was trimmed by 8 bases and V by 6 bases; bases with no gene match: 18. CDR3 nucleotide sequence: TGCAGCGTCCGAGAAGTGACTAGCGGGAGGGGAAACAATGATGAGCAGTTCTTC. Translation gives CSVREVTSGRGNNDEQFF.